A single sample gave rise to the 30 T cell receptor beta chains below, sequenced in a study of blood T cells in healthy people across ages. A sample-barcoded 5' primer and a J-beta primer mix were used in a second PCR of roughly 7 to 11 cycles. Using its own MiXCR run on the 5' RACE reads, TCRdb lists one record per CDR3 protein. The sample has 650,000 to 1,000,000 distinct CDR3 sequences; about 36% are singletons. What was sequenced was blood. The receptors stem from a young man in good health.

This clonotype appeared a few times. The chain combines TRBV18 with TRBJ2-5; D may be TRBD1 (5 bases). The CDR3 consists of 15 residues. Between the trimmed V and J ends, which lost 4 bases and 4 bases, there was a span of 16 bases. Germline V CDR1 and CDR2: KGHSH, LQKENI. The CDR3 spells CASSRDRRGRETQYF. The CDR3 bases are TGTGCCAGCTCACGAGACAGAAGAGGTCGAGAGACCCAGTACTTC.

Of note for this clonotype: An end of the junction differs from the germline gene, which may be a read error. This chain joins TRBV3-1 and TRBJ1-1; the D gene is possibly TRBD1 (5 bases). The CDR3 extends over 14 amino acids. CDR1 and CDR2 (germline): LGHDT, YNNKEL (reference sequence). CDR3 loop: CASSSQGRRTEVFF. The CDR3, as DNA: TGTGCCAGCAGCAGTCAGGGAAGGAGGACTGAAGTTTTCTTT.

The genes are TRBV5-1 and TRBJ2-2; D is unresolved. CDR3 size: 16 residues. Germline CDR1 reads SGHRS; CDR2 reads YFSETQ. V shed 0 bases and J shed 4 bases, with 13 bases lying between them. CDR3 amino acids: CASSLGLFGATGELFF. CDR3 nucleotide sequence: TGCGCCAGCAGCTTGGGACTTTTCGGAGCCACCGGGGAGCTGTTTTTT.

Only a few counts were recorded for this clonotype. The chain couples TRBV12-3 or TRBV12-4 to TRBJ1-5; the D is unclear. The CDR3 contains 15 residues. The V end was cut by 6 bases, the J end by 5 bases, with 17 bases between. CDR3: CASSPRGGSHQPQHF. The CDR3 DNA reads TGTGCCAGCAGCCCCCGCGGTGGCAGCCATCAGCCCCAGCATTTT.

Here the CDR3 DNA reads TGTGCCAGCAGCATAGGACGGTCAGACGAGCAGTACTTC. It translates to CASSIGRSDEQYF. This rearrangement joins TRBV5-6 to TRBJ2-4; no definite D call. The DNA end favors TRBJ2-7, so the J call may be wrong. Germline values: CDR1 SGHDT, CDR2 YYEEEE. CDR3 length: 13 residues.

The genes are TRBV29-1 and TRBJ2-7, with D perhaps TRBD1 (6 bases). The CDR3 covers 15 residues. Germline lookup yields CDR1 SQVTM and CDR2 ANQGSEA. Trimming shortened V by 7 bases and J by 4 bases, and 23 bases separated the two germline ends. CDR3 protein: CSAKQGLGGQYEQYF. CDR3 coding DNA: TGCAGCGCTAAACAGGGTCTAGGTGGCCAGTACGAGCAGTACTTC.

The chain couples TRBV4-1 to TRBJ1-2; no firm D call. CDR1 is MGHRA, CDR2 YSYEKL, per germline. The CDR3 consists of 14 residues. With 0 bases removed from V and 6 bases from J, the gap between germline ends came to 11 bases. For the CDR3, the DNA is TGCGCCAGCAGCCAAGATGGACTAAACCATGGCTACACCTTC. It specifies CASSQDGLNHGYTF.

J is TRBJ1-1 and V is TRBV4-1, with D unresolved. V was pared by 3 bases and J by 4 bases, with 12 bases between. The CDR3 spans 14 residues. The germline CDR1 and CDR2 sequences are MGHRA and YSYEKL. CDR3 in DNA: TGCGCCAGCAGCCATCCAGTGATCGGCACTGAAGCTTTCTTT. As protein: CASSHPVIGTEAFF.

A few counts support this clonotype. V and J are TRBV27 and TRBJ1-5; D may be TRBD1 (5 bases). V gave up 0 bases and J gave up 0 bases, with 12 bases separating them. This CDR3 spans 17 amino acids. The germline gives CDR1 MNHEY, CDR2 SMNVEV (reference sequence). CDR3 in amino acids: CASSLSIGDLSNQPQHF. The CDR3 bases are TGTGCCAGCAGTTTATCTATAGGGGACCTTAGCAATCAGCCCCAGCATTTT.

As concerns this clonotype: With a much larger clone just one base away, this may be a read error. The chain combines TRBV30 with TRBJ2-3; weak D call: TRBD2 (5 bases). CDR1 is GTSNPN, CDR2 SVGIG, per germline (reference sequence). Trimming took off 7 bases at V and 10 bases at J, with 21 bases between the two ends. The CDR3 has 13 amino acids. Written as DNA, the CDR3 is TGTGCCTTACAACCAGCCGAGCGGCGTGCGCAGTATTTT. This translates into CALQPAERRAQYF.

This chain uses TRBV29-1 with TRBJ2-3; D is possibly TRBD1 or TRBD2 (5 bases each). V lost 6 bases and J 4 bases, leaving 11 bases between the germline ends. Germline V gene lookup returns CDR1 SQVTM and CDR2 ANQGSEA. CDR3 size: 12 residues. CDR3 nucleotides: TGCAGCGTGGGGGAATACCCAGATACGCAGTATTTT. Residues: CSVGEYPDTQYF.

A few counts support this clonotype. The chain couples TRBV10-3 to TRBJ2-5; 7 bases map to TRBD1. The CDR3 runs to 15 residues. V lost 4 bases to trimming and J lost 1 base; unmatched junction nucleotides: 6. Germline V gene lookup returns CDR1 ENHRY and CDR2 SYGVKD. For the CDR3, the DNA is TGTGCCATCAGTGTGGGCCGACAGGGCCAAGAGACCCAGTACTTC. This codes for CAISVGRQGQETQYF.

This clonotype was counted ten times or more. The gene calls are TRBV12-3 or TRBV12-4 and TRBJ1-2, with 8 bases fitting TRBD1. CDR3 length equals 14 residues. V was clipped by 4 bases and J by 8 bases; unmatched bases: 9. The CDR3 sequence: CASSSWTGLNGYTF. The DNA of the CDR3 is TGTGCCAGCAGTTCTTGGACAGGGTTAAACGGCTACACCTTC.

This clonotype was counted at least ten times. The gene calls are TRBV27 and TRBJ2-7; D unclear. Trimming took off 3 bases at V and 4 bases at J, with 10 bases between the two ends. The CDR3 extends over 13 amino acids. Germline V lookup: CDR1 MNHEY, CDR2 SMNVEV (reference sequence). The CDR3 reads CASSLTKEYEQYF. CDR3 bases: TGTGCCAGCAGTTTGACAAAGGAGTACGAGCAGTACTTC.

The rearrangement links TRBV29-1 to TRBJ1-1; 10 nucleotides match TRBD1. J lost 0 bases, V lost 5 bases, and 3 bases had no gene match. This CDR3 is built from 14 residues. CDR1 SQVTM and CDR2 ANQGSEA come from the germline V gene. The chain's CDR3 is CSVTGQGLNTEAFF. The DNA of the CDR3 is TGCAGCGTTACGGGACAGGGGTTGAACACTGAAGCTTTCTTT.

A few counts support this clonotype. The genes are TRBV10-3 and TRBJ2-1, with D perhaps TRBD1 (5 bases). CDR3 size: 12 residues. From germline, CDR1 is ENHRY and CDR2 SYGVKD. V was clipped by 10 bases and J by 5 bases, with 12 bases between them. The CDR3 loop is CATGPGDNEQFF. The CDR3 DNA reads TGTGCCACAGGGCCTGGGGACAATGAGCAGTTCTTC.

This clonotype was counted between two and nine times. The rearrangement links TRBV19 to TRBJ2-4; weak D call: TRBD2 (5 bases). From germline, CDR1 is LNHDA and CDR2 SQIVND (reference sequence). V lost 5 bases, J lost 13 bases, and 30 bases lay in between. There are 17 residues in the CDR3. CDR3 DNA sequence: TGTGCCAGTAGTCCGCTTTTGGGCGGGCTTGTTAACAATGAGCAGTACTTC. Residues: CASSPLLGGLVNNEQYF.

CDR3 bases: TGCGCCAGCAGCCTGAAATTCGGCAATGGCTACACCTTC. This translates into CASSLKFGNGYTF. V is TRBV4-3 and J is TRBJ1-2; D is unresolved. The CDR3 runs to 13 residues. Trimming removed 4 bases at V and 6 bases at J, with 12 bases between. Looked up from germline, CDR1 is LGHNA and CDR2 is YSLEER.

CDR3 sequence: CASSQGDRSSYEQYF. The CDR3, as DNA: TGCGCCAGCAGCCAGGGAGACAGGTCATCCTACGAGCAGTACTTC. V usage is TRBV4-3 and J usage is TRBJ2-7; D may be TRBD1 (6 bases). Trimming shortened V by 3 bases and J by 1 base, and 13 bases separated the two germline ends. Germline values: CDR1 LGHNA, CDR2 YSLEER. The CDR3 is 15 residues long.

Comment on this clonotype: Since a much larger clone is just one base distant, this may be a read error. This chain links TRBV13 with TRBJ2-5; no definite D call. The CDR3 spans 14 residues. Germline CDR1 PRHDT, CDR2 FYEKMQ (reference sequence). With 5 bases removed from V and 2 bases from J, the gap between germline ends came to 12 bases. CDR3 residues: CASSVEAPQETQYF. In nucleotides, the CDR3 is TGTGCCAGCAGCGTAGAGGCTCCACAAGAGACCCAGTACTTC.

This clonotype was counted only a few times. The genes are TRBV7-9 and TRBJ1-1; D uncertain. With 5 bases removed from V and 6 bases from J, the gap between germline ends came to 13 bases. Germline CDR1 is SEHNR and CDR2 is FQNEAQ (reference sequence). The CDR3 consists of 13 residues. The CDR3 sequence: CASSASKPAEAFF. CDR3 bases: TGTGCCAGCAGCGCCAGTAAGCCAGCTGAAGCTTTCTTT.

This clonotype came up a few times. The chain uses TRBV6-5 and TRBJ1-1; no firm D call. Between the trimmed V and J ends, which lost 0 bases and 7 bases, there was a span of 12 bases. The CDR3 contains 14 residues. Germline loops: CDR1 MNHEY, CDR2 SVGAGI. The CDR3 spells CASSYSLALGEAFF. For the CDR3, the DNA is TGTGCCAGCAGTTACTCCCTGGCCCTGGGTGAAGCTTTCTTT.

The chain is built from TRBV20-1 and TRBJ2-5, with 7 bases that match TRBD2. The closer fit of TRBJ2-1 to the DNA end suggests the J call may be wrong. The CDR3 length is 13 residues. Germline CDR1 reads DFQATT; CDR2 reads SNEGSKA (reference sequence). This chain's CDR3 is CSVEGLGVETQFF. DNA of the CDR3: TGCAGTGTTGAAGGACTAGGTGTGGAGACCCAGTTCTTC.

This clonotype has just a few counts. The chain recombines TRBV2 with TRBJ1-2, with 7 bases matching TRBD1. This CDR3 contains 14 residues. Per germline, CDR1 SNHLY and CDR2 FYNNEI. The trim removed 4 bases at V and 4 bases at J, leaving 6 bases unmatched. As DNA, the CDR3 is TGTGCCAGCAGTGGAGGGACAGCCTCCTATGGCTACACCTTC. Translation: CASSGGTASYGYTF.

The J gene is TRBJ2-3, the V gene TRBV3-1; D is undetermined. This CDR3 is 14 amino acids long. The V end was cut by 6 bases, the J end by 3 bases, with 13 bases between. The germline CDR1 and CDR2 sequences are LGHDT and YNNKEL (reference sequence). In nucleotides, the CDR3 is TGTGCCAGCAGTCCCTATTTGACGACAGATACGCAGTATTTT. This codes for CASSPYLTTDTQYF.

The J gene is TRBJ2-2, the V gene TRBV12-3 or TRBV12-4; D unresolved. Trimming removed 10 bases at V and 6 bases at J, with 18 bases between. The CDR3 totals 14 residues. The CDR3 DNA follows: TGTGCCACTCTTCCGATTCTAAGCGCCGGGGAGCTGTTTTTT. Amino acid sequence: CATLPILSAGELFF.

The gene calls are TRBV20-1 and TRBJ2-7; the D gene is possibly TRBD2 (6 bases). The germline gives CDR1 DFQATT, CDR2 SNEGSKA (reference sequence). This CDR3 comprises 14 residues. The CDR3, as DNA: TGCAGCGCCCCACGGGAGTCATCCCCCTACGAGCAGTACTTC. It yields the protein CSAPRESSPYEQYF.

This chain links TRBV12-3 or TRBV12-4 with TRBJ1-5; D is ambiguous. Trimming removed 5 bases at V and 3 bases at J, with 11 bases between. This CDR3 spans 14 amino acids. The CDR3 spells CASSVNAANQPQHF. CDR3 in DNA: TGTGCCAGCAGTGTAAACGCCGCCAATCAGCCCCAGCATTTT.

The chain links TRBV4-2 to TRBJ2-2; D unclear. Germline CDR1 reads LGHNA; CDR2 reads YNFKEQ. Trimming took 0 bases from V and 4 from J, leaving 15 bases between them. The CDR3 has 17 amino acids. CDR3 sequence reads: CASSQEPKTKTTGELFF. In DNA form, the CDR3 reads TGTGCCAGCAGCCAAGAACCAAAGACAAAGACCACCGGGGAGCTGTTTTTT.

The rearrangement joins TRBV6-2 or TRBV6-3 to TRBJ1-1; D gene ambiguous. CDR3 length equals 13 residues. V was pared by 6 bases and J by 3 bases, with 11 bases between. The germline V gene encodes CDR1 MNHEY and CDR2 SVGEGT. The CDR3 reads CASRADGDTEAFF. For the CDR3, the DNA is TGTGCCAGCAGAGCTGACGGCGACACTGAAGCTTTCTTT.